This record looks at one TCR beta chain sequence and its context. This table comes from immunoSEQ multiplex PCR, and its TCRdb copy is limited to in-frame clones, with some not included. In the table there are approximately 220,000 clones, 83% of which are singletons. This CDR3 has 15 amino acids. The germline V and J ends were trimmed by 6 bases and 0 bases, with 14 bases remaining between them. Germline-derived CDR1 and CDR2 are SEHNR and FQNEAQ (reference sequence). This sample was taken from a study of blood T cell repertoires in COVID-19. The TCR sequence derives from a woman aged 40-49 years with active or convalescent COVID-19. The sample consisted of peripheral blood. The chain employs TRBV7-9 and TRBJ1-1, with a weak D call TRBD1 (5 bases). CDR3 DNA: TGTGCCAGCAGTCCAGCGGGGGGGATGAACACTGAAGCTTTCTTT. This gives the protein CASSPAGGMNTEAFF.